This T cell receptor (beta chain) comes out of a study of PD-1 blockade in classical Hodgkin lymphoma. Every patient experienced relapse after autologous stem cell transplantation, and brentuximab vedotin exposure varied. Best overall response was complete response, partial response or progressive disease in these relapsed/refractory classical Hodgkin lymphoma patients. Assay: immunoSEQ multiplex PCR; the TCRdb copy retains only in-frame clones and omits some. Of tens of thousands of clones detected, roughly 80% appear once; the ten largest clones hold roughly a sixth. The length of the CDR3 is 13 residues. V was trimmed by 0 bases and J by 0 bases, leaving 3 bases between them. CDR1 and CDR2 from the germline V gene are SGHRS and YFSETQ.

This TCR was recovered from a human donor with classical Hodgkin lymphoma. The genes are TRBV5-1 and TRBJ1-1; D gene uncertain. This specimen was peripheral blood mononuclear cells (PBMCs), taken before the second cycle of nivolumab. The DNA for the CDR3 is TGCGCCAGCAGCTTGGATCTGAACACTGAAGCTTTCTTT. Translation gives CASSLDLNTEAFF.